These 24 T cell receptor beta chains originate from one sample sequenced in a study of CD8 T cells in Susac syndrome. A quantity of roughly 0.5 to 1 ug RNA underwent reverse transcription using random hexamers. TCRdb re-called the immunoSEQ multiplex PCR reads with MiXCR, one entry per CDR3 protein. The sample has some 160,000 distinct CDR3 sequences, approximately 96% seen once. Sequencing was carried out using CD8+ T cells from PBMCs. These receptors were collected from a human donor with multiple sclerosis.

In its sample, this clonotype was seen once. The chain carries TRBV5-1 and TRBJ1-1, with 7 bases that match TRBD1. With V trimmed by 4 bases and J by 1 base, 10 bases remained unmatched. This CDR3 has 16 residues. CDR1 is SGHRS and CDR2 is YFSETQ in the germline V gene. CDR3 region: CASSPETGQRNTEAFF. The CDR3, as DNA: TGCGCCAGCAGCCCCGAAACGGGACAGCGGAACACTGAAGCTTTCTTT.

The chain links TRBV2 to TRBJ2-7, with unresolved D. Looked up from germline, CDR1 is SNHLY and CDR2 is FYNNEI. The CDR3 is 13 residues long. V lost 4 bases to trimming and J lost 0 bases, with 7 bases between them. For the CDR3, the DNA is TGTGCCAGCAGTGTCAGGACCTCCTACGAGCAGTACTTC. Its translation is CASSVRTSYEQYF.

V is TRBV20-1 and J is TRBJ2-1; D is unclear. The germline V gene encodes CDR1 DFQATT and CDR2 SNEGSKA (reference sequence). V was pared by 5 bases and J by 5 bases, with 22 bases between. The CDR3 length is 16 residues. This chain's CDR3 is CSAFYPRPTFNNEQFF. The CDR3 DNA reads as TGCAGTGCTTTCTACCCCAGGCCGACTTTTAACAATGAGCAGTTCTTC.

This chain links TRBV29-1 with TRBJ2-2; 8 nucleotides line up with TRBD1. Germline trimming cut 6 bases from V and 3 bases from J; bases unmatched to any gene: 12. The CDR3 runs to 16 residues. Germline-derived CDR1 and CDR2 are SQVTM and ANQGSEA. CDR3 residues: CSVYGQGLMDTGELFF. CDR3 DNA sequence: TGCAGCGTCTACGGACAGGGTCTAATGGACACCGGGGAGCTGTTTTTT.

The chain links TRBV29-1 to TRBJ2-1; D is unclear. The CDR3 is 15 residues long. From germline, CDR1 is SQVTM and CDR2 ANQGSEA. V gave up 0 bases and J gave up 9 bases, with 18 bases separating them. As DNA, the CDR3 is TGCAGCGTTGAAGACCCCAATGTCCATGGCCTTGAGCAGTTCTTC. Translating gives CSVEDPNVHGLEQFF.

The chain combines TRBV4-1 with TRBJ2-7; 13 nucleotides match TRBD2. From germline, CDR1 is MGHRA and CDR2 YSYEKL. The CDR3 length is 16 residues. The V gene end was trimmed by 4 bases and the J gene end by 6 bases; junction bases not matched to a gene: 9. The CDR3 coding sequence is TGCGCCAGCAGCCCCGATGTCGGACTAGCGGGAGTCGAGCAGTACTTC. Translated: CASSPDVGLAGVEQYF.

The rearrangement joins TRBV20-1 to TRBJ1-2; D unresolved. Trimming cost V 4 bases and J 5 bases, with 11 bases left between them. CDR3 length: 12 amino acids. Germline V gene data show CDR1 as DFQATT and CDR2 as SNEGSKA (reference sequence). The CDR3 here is CSATKSDYGYTF. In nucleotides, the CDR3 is TGCAGTGCTACCAAGAGCGATTATGGCTACACCTTC.

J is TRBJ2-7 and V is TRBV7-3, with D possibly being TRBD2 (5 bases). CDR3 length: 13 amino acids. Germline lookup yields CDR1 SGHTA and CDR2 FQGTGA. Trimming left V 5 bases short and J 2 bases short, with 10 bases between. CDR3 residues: CASSPGDTYEQYF. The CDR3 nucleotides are TGTGCCAGCAGCCCCGGGGATACCTACGAGCAGTACTTC. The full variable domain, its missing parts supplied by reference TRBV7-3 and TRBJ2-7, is GAGVSQTPSNKVTEKGKYVELRCDPISGHTALYWYRQSLGQGPEFLIYFQGTGAADDSGLPNDRFFAVRPEGSVSTLKIQRTERGDSAVYLCASSPGDTYEQYFGPGTRLTVT.

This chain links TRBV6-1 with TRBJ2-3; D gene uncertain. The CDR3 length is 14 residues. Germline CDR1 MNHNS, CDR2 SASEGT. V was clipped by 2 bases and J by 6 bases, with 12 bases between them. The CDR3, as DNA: TGTGCCAGCAGTGAACATAGCCCTGGGGATACGCAGTATTTT. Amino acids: CASSEHSPGDTQYF.

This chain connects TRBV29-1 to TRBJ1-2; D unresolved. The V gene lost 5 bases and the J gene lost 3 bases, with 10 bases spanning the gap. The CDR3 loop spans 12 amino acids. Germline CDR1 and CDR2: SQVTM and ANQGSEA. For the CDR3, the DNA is TGCAGCGTTCTTGCCTTGGACTATGGCTACACCTTC. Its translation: CSVLALDYGYTF.

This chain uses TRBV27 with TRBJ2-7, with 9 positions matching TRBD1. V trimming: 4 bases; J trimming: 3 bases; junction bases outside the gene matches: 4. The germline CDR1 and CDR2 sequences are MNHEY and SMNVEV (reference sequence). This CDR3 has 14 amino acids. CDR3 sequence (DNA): TGTGCCAGCAGTTCACAGGGGGCTTACTACGAGCAGTACTTC. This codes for CASSSQGAYYEQYF.

The CDR3 nucleotides are TGTGCCTGGGGACTAGCGGGAGGGCGAAGCATTCAGTACTTC. Translating gives CAWGLAGGRSIQYF. This chain connects TRBV30 to TRBJ2-4, with 15 nucleotides matching TRBD2. The germline gives CDR1 GTSNPN, CDR2 SVGIG (reference sequence). V was pared by 5 bases and J by 9 bases, with 5 bases of the junction left unmatched. The CDR3 runs to 14 residues.

CDR3 region: CASSLQGEHSPLHF. DNA of the CDR3: TGTGCCAGTAGTCTCCAGGGGGAACATTCACCCCTCCACTTT. The V gene is TRBV19, the J gene TRBJ1-6; TRBD1 aligns across 7 bases. CDR3 length equals 14 residues. V lost 5 bases and J lost 8; bases outside the gene matches: 6. Germline V gene sequence: CDR1 LNHDA, CDR2 SQIVND (reference sequence).

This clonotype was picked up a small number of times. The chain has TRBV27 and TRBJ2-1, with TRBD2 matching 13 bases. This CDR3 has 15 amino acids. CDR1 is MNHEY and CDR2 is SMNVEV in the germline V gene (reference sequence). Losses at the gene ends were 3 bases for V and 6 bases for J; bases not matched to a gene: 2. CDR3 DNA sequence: TGTGCCAGCAGTTTCGGGACTAGCGGGACCAATGAGCAGTTCTTC. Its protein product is CASSFGTSGTNEQFF.

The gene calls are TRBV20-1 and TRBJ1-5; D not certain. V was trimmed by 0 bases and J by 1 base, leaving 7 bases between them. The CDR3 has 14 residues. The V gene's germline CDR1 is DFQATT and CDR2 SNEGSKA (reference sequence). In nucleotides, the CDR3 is TGCAGTGCTAGAGAACAGATGAGCAATCAGCCCCAGCATTTT. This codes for CSAREQMSNQPQHF.

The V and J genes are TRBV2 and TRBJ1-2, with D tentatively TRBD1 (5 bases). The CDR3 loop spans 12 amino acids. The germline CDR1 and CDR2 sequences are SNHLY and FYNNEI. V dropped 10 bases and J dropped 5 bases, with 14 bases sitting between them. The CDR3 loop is CATSPSGYGYTF. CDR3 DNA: TGTGCCACCAGCCCTTCAGGGTATGGCTACACCTTC. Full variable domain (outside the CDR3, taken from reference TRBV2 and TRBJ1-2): EPEVTQTPSHQVTQMGQEVILRCVPISNHLYFYWYRQILGQKVEFLVSFYNNEISEKSEIFDDQFSVERPDGSNFTLKIRSTKLEDSAMYFCATSPSGYGYTFGSGTRLTVV.

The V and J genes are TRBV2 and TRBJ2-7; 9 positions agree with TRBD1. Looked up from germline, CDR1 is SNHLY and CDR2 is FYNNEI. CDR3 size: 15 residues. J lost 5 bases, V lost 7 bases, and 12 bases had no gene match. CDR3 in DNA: TGTGCCAGCACCCCTGCAGACAGGGGGTTCCACGAGCAGTACTTC. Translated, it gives CASTPADRGFHEQYF.

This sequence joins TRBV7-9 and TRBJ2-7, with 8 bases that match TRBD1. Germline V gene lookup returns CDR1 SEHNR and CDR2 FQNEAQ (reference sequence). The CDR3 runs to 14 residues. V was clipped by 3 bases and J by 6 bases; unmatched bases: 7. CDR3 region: CASSLGRGQGEQYF. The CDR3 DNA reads TGTGCCAGCAGCTTGGGCAGGGGGCAGGGCGAGCAGTACTTC.

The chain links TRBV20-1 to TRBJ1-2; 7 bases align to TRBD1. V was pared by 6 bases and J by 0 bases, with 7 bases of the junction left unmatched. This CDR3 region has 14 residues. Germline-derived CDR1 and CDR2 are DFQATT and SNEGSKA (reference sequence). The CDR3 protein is CSAPRQGSNYGYTF. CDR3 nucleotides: TGCAGTGCACCCCGACAGGGATCTAACTATGGCTACACCTTC.

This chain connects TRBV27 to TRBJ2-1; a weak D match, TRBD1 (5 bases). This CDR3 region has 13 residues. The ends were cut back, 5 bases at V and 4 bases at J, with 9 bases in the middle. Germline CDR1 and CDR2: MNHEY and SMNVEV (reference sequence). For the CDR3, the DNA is TGTGCCAGCAGTCCCCAGGGTTACAATGAGCAGTTCTTC. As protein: CASSPQGYNEQFF.

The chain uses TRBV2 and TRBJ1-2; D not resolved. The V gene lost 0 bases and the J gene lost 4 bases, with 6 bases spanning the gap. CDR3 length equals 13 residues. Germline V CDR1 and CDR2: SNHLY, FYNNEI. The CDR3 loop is CASSEAPGYGYTF. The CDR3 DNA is TGTGCCAGCAGTGAAGCCCCGGGCTATGGCTACACCTTC.

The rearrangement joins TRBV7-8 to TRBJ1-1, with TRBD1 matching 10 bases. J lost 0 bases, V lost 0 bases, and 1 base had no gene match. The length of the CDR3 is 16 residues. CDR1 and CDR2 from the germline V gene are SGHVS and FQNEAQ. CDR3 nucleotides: TGTGCCAGCAGCTTAGCCGGGACAGGGGTGAACACTGAAGCTTTCTTT. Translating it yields CASSLAGTGVNTEAFF. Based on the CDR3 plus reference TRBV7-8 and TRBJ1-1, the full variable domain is GAGVSQSPRYKVAKRGQDVALRCDPISGHVSLFWYQQALGQGPEFLTYFQNEAQLDKSGLPSDRFFAERPEGSVSTLKIQRTQQEDSAVYLCASSLAGTGVNTEAFFGQGTRLTVV.

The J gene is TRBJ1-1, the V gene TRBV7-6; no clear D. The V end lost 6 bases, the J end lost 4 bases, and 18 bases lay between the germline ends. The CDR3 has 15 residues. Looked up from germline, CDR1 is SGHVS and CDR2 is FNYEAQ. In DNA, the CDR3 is TGTGCCAGCAGTCGGAGGCCAGGAAGGTTCACTGAAGCTTTCTTT. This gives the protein CASSRRPGRFTEAFF.

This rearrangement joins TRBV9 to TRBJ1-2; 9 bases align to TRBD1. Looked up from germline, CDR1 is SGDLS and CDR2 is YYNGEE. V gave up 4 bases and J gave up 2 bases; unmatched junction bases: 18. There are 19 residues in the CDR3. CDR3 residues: CASSPSGGQGQYSNYGYTF. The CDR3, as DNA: TGTGCCAGCAGCCCGTCCGGGGGACAGGGTCAGTATAGCAACTATGGCTACACCTTC.